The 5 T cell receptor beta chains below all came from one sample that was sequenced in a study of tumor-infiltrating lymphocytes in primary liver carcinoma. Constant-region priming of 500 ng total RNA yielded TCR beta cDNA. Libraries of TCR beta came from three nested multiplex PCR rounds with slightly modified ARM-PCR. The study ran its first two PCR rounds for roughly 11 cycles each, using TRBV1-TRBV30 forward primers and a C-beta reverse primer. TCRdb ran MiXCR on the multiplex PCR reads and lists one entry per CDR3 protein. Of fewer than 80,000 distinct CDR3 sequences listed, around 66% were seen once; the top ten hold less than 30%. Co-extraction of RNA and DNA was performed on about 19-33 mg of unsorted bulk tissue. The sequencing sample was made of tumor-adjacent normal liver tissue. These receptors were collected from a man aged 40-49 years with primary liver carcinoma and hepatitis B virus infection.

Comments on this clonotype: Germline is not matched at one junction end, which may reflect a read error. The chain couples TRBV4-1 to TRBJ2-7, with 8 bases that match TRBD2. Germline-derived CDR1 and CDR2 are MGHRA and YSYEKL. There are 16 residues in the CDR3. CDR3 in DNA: TGCGTCAGCAGCCAAGCGGGGGCGGGACACAACTACGAGCAGTACTTC. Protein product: CVSSQAGAGHNYEQYF.

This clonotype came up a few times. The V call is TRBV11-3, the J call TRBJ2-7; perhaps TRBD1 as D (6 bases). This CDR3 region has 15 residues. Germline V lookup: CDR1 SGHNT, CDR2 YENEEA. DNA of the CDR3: TGTGCTGGCAGCTCGAGACAGGACTCCCTCGACGAGCAGTACTTC. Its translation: CAGSSRQDSLDEQYF.

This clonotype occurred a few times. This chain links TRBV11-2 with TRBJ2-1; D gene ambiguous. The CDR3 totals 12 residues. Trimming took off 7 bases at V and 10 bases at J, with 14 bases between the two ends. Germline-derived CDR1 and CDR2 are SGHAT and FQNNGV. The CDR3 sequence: CASNSLWVEQFF. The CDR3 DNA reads TGTGCCAGCAATTCCCTATGGGTAGAGCAGTTCTTC.

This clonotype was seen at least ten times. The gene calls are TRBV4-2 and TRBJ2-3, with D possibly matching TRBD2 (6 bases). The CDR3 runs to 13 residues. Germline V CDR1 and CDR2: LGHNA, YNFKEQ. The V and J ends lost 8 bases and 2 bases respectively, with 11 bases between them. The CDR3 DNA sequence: TGTGCCAGCGGTCGGGAGTCCACAGATACGCAGTATTTT. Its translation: CASGRESTDTQYF.

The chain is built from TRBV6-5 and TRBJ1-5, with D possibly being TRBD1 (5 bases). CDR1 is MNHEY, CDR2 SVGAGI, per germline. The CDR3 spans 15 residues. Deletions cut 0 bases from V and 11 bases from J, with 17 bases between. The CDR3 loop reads CASSYSFGGNHSQHF. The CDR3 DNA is TGTGCCAGCAGTTACTCGTTTGGGGGGAATCATTCCCAGCATTTT.